A selection of T cell receptor beta chains follows, all from one sample in a study of T cell responses to AZD1222 COVID-19 vaccine. TCRdb keeps only in-frame clones here, not all; method: immunoSEQ multiplex PCR. Among over 70,000 clones, 88% were seen once, and the ten largest hold 10% to 13%. The sample in question was peripheral blood, obtained on day 0 of MenACWY control vaccination. All receptors derive from an adult in good health. CDR3s include the opening cysteine and the closing phenylalanine or tryptophan. Not all rows give a size; the values are once, few, many and, for expanded clones, a class.

v_call	clone_size	j_call	cdr3_aa
TRBV6-5	-	TRBJ2-7	CASSQDRGFVYEQYF
TRBV7-8	-	TRBJ1-5	CASRLGAGNQPQHF
TRBV30	-	TRBJ1-5	CAWSVDSYQPQHF
TRBV3-1/TRBV3-2	-	TRBJ1-1	CASSLTGDTEAFF
TRBV11-1	-	TRBJ1-1	CASSLIRTEAFF
TRBV5-1	-	TRBJ2-1	CARQLGGQGDNNEQFF
TRBV12-3/TRBV12-4	once	TRBJ2-7	CASSPTRAVQYF
TRBV30	-	TRBJ1-4	CAWSRSQIEKLFF
TRBV7-3	once	TRBJ2-5	CASSSTGGLQETQYF
TRBV6-5	-	TRBJ2-3	CASSIQAGLTDTQYF
TRBV7-9	-	TRBJ1-4	CASSLGSLTNEKLFF
TRBV5-1	-	TRBJ1-3	CASSQGQGASGNTIYF
TRBV5-6	-	TRBJ1-6	CASSLKGGGARGSPLHF
TRBV7-3	once	TRBJ2-3	CASSPTQDTQYF
TRBV6-4	-	TRBJ2-3	CASSPGGTSDTQYF
TRBV5-1	-	TRBJ1-4	CASSLAGSLREKLFF
TRBV27	-	TRBJ1-5	CASSLTYSTLGDQPQHF
TRBV13	once	TRBJ2-1	CASSLKPNNEQFF